Included here is one T cell receptor (beta chain) sequence, with context. This entry belongs to a study of OX40 agonist ivuxolimab in advanced cancers. As for the study in general: Patients got intravenous ivuxolimab at 0.01 to 10 mg/kg every 2 weeks.

CDR3 length equals 16 residues. Germline assignment: CDR1 SGHAT and CDR2 FQNNGV. V gave up 4 bases and J gave up 5 bases; unmatched junction bases: 7. TCRdb's table, derived via immunoSEQ multiplex PCR, lists solely in-frame clones and lacks some. The table lists just under 85,000 clones, about four fifths of them singletons. The chain carries TRBV11-2 and TRBJ2-1; 11 bases line up with TRBD2. The material sequenced was CD4+ or CD8+ T cells sorted from blood, taken in a trial of the OX40 agonist ivuxolimab. The sequence derives from an adult with an advanced solid tumor such as melanoma, head and neck, liver or kidney cancer. The CDR3 DNA sequence: TGTGCCAGCAGCTCTTTCCTAGCGGGAGGCCACAATGAGCAGTTCTTC. It is translated as CASSSFLAGGHNEQFF.